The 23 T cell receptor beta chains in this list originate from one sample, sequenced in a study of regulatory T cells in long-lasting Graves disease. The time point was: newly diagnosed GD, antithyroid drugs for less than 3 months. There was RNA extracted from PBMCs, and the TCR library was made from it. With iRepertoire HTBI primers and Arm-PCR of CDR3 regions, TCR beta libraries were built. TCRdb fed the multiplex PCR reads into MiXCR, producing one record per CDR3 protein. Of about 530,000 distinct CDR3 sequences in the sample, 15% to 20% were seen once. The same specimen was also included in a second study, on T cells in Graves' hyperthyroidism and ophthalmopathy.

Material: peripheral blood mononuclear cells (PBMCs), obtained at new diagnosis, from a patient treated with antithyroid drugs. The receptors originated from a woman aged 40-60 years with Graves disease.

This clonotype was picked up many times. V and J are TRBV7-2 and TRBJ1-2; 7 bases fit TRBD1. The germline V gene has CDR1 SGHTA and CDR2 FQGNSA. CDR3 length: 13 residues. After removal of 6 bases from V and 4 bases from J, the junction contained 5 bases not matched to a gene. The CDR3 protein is CASRPGTAYGYTF. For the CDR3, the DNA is TGTGCCAGCAGACCAGGGACAGCCTATGGCTACACCTTC.

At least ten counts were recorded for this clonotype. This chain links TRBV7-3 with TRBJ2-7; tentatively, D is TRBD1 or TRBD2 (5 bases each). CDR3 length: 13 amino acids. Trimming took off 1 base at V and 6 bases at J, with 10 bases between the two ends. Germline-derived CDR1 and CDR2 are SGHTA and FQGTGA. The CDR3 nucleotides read TGTGCCAGCAGCTTAAGCCCAGGGAGCGAGCAGTACTTC. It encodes CASSLSPGSEQYF.

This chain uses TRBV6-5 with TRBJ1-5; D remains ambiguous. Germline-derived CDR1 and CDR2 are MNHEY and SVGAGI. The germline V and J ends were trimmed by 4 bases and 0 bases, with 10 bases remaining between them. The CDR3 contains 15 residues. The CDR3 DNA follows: TGTGCCAGCAGTTCACTGGGGAGTAGCAATCAGCCCCAGCATTTT. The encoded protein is CASSSLGSSNQPQHF.

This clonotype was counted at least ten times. The CDR3 DNA reads as TGTGCCAGTAGTATGGGAGACTACTATGGCTACACCTTC. Amino acids: CASSMGDYYGYTF. The rearrangement links TRBV19 to TRBJ1-2; D remains unclear. V was trimmed by 3 bases and J by 3 bases, leaving 8 bases between them. CDR1 is LNHDA, CDR2 SQIVND, per germline (reference sequence). This CDR3 has 13 amino acids.

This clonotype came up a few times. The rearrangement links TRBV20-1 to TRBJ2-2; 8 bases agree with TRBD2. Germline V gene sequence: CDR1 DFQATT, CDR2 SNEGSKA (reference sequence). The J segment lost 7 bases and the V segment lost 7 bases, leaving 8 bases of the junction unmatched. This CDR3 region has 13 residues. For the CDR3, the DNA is TGCAGTGTGGCGGGGGGCGGCATCGGGGAGCTGTTTTTT. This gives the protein CSVAGGGIGELFF.

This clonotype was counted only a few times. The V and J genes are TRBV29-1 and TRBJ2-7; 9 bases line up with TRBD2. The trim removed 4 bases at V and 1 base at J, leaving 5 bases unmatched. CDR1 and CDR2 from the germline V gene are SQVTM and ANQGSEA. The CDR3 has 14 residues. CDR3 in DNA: TGCAGCGTTGGCGGAGCGGGGGGTTCCTACGAGCAGTACTTC. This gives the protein CSVGGAGGSYEQYF.

Here the CDR3 reads CASQRPSPQGGELFF. The CDR3 DNA is TGTGCCAGCCAACGCCCTAGCCCCCAGGGCGGGGAGCTGTTTTTT. This chain connects TRBV6-1 to TRBJ2-2; D is possibly TRBD1 or TRBD2 (5 bases each). The V gene's germline CDR1 is MNHNS and CDR2 SASEGT. The CDR3 covers 15 residues. The germline V and J ends were trimmed by 8 bases and 7 bases, with 20 bases remaining between them.

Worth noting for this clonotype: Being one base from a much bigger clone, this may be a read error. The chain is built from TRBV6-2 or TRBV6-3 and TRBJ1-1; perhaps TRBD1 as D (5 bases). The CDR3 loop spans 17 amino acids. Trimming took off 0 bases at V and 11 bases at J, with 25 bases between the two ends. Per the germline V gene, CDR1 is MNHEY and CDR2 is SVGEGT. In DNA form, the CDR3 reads TGTGCCAGCAGTTACTCAGTGCCTGAGGGGACTGGTGGCTCGGCTTTCTTT. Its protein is CASSYSVPEGTGGSAFF.

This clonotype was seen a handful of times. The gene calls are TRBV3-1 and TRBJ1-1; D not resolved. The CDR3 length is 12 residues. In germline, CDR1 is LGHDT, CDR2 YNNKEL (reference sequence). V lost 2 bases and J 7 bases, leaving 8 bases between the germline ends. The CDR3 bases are TGTGCCAGCAGCCAAATCGAGCGTGAAGCTTTCTTT. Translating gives CASSQIEREAFF.

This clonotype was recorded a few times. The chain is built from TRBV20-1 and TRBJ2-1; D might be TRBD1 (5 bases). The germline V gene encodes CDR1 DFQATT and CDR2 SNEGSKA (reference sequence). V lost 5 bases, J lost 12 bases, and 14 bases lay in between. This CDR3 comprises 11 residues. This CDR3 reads CSAYDRQSQFF. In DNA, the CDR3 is TGCAGTGCTTACGATCGACAGTCGCAGTTCTTC.

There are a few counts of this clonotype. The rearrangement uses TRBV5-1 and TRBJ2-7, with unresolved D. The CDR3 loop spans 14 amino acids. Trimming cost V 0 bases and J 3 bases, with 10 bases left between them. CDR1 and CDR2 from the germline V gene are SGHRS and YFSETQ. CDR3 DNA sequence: TGCGCCAGCAGCTTGGGGCATACGGTCTACGAGCAGTACTTC. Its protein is CASSLGHTVYEQYF.

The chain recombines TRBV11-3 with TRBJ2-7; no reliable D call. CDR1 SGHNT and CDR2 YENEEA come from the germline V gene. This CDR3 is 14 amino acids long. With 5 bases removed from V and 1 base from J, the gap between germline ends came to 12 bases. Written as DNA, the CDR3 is TGTGCCAGCAGCCAAGGAATCCAATCCTACGAGCAGTACTTC. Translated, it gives CASSQGIQSYEQYF.

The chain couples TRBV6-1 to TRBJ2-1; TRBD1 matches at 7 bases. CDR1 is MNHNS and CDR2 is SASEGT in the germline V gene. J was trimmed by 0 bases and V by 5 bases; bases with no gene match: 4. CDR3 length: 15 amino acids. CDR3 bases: TGTGCCAGCAGTATCCGGGACAGCTCCTACAATGAGCAGTTCTTC. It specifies CASSIRDSSYNEQFF.

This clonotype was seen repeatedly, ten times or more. CDR3 residues: CASSLSQSSYEQYF. The DNA for the CDR3 is TGCGCCAGCAGCTTGTCGCAGAGCTCCTACGAGCAGTACTTC. This chain joins TRBV5-1 and TRBJ2-7; no definite D call. The V end was cut by 1 base, the J end by 0 bases, with 8 bases between. Germline V lookup: CDR1 SGHRS, CDR2 YFSETQ. The CDR3 contains 14 residues.

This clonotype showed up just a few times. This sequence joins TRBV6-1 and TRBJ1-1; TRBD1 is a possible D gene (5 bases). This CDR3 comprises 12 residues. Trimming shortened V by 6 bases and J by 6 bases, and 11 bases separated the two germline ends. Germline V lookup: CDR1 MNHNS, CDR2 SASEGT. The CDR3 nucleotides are TGTGCCAGCAGGGGGACGGTTGCTGAAGCTTTCTTT. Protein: CASRGTVAEAFF.

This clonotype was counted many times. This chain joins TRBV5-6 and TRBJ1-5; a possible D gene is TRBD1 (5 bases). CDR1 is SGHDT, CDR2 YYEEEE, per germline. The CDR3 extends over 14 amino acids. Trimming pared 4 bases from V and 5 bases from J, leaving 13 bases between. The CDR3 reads CASSRGVVDQPQHF. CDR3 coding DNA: TGTGCCAGCAGCCGAGGGGTAGTGGATCAGCCCCAGCATTTT.

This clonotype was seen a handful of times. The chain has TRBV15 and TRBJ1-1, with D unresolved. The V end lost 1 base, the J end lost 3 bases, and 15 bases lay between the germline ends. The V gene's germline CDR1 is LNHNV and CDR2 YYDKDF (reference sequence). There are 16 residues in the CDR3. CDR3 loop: CATSRGAWVEDTEAFF. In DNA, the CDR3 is TGTGCCACCAGCAGAGGGGCCTGGGTTGAAGACACTGAAGCTTTCTTT.

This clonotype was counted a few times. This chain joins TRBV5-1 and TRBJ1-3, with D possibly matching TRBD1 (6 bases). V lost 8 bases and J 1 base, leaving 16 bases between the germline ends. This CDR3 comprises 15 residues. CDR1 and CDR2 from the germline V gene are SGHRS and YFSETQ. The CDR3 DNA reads TGCGCCAGTACCGAACAGGGAATTTCTGGAAACACCATATATTTT. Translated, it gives CASTEQGISGNTIYF. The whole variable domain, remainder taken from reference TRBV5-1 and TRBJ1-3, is KAGVTQTPRYLIKTRGQQVTLSCSPISGHRSVSWYQQTPGQGLQFLFEYFSETQRNKGNFPGRFSGRQFSNSRSEMNVSTLELGDSALYLCASTEQGISGNTIYFGEGSWLTVV.

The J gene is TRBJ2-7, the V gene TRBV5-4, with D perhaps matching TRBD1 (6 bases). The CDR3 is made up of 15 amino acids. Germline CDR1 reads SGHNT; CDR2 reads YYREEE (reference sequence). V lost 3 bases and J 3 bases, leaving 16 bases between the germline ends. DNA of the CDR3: TGTGCCAGCAGCTCGAACCAGGGGTTCGGCTACGAGCAGTACTTC. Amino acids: CASSSNQGFGYEQYF.

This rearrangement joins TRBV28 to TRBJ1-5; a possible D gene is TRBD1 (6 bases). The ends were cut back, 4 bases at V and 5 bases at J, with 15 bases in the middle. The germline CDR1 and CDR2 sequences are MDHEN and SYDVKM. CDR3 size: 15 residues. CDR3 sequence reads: CASSSRTAAYQPQHF. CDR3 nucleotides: TGTGCCAGCAGTTCCAGGACAGCGGCCTATCAGCCCCAGCATTTT.

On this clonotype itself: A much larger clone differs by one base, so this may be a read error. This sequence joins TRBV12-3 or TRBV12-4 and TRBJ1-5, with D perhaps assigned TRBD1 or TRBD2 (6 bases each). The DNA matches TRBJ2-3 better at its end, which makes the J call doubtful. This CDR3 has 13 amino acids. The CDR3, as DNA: TGTGCCAGCAGTTTCACGGGGGCTCAGCCCCAGTATTTT. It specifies CASSFTGAQPQYF.

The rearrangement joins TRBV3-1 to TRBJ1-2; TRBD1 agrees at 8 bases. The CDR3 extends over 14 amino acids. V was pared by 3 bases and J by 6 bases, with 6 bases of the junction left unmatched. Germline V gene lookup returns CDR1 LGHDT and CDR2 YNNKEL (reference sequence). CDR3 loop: CASSHQGAQDGYTF. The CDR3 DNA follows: TGTGCCAGCAGCCATCAGGGGGCCCAGGATGGCTACACCTTC.

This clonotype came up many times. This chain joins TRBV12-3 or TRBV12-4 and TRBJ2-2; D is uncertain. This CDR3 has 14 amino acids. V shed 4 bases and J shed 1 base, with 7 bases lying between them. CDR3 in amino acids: CASSSYKNTGELFF. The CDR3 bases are TGTGCCAGCAGTTCGTACAAGAACACCGGGGAGCTGTTTTTT.